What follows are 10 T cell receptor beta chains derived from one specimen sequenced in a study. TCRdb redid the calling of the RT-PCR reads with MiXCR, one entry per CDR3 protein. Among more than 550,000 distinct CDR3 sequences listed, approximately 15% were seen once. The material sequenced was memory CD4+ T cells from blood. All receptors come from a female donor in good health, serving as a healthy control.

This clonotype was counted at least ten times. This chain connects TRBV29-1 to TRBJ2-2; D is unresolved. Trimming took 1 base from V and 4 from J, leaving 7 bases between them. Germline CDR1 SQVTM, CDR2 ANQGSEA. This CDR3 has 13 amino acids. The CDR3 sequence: CSVEGAITGELFF. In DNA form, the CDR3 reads TGCAGCGTTGAAGGAGCCATCACCGGGGAGCTGTTTTTT.

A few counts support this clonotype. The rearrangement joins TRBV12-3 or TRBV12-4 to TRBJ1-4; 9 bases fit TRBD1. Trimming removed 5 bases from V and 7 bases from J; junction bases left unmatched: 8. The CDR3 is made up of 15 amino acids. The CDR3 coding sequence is TGTGCCAGCAGTCCGGGGACAGGGCAGGTTGAAAAACTGTTTTTT. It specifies CASSPGTGQVEKLFF.

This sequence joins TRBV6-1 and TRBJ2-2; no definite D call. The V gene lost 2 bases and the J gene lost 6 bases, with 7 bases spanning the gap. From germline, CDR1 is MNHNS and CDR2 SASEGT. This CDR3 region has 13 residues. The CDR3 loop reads CASSETEPGELFF. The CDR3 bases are TGTGCCAGCAGTGAAACGGAACCCGGGGAGCTGTTTTTT.

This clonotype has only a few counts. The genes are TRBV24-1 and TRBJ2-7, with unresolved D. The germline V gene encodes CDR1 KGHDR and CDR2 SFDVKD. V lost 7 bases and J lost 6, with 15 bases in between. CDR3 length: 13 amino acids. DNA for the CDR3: TGTGCCACCAGCCTGACTGGGTTTGGCGAGCAGTACTTC. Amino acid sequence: CATSLTGFGEQYF.

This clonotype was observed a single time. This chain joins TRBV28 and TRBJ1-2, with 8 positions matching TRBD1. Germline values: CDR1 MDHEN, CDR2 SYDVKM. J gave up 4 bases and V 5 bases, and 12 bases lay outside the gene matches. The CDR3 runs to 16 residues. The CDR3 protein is CASSPGTGSRSYGYTF. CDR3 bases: TGTGCCAGCAGTCCTGGGACAGGATCAAGGAGCTATGGCTACACCTTC.

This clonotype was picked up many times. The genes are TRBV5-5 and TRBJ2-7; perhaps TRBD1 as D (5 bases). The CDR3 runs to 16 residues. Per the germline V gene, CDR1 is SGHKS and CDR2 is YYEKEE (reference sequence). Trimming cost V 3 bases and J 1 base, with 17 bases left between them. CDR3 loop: CASSSFRVEQSYEQYF. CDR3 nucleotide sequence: TGTGCCAGCAGCTCATTCAGGGTAGAGCAATCCTACGAGCAGTACTTC.

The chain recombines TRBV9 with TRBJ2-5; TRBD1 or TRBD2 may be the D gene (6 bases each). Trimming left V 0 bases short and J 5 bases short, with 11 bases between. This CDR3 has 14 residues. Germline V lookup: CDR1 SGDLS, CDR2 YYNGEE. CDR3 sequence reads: CASSVVGGQETQYF. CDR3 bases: TGTGCCAGCAGCGTAGTGGGGGGCCAGGAGACCCAGTACTTC.

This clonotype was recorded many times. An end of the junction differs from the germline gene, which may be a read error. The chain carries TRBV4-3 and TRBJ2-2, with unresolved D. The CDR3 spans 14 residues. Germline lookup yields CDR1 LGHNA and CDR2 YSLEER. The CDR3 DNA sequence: TGCGCCAGCAGACAAGATACGTACACCGGGGAGCTGTTTTTT. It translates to CASRQDTYTGELFF.

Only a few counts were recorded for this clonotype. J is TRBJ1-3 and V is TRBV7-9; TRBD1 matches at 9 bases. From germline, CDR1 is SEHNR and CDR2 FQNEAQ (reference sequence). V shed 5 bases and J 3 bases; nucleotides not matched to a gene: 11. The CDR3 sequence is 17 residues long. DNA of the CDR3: TGTGCCAGCAGCGTTCGTCCACAGGGGGCTATTGGAAACACCATATATTTT. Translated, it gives CASSVRPQGAIGNTIYF. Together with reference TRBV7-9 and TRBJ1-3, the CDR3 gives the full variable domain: DTGVSQNPRHKITKRGQNVTFRCDPISEHNRLYWYRQTLGQGPEFLTYFQNEAQLEKSRLLSDRFSAERPKGSFSTLEIQRTEQGDSAMYLCASSVRPQGAIGNTIYFGEGSWLTVV.

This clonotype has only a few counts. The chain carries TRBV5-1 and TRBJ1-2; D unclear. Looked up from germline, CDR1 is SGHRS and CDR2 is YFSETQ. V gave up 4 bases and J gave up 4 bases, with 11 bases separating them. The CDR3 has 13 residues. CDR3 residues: CASSPDYLYGYTF. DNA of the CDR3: TGCGCCAGCAGCCCCGACTACCTCTATGGCTACACCTTC.